The clone carrying this TCR beta chain was picked up many times. Its antigen is still unknown. This record comes from a study of molecular identifiers for immune sequencing clone quantification. Findings and limits, study-wide: Jurkat TCR RNA from one cell was spiked into approximately 930,000 naive cells, and it was reportedly detectable there. Clones that had above 20 RNA copies took up over 97% of effector molecules but under 1% in naive cells.

A CD8+CD4-CCR7+CD45RA+ gate was used to sort naive CD8 T cells. Previously described methods and listed TCR primers were used for bulk TCR libraries. Each CDR3 protein gets one entry after TCRdb re-called the PCR reads with MiXCR. The sample comprises about 640,000 distinct CDR3 sequences, approximately 20% of which are singletons, and 0.85% to 0.9% rests with the top ten. The receptor comes from a human donor in good health. Some libraries in this study had Jurkat cell RNA spiked in. The sequenced sample consisted of naive CD8+ T cells from blood, with Jurkat cell RNA spiked in. Subset reported: FACS-sorted CD8+CD4-CCR7+CD45RA+ naive T cells.

As DNA, the CDR3 is TGCGCCAGCAGCCAAGAATCGGGTACAGATACGCAGTATTTT. It is translated as CASSQESGTDTQYF. This rearrangement joins TRBV4-3 to TRBJ2-3, with D uncertain. The CDR3 extends over 14 amino acids. The germline V gene has CDR1 LGHNA and CDR2 YSLEER. Trimming stripped 0 bases from V and 3 bases from J, with 7 bases between.